These T cell receptor beta chains were read from a single sample in a study of blood T cells in healthy people across ages. In TCRdb, the 5' RACE reads were re-called with MiXCR into one record per CDR3 protein. The data show about 1,500,000 distinct CDR3 sequences, approximately 40% seen once. The sequenced sample was blood. These TCRs come from a woman between 18 and 29 years old in good health. Both conserved end residues are part of each CDR3. The D gene is left open where the match is weak. Only part of the rows carry a size: once, few, many, or a class if the clone is expanded.

D gene	clone size	V gene	CDR3 length	CDR3 protein
TRBD1	few	TRBV3-1	15	CASSSRQGADNEQFF
.	.	TRBV10-3	13	CAISTAGEDSYTF
.	many	TRBV4-1	15	CASSQRQSFDNEQFF
TRBD1	few	TRBV25-1	19	CASSDTQGSPAWRHYGYTF
.	once	TRBV20-1	14	CSARDGGQQETQYF
TRBD2	few	TRBV4-2	14	CASNAGGFTDTQYF
.	.	TRBV6-1	17	CATNTIGGSSGANVLTF
TRBD1	once	TRBV30	13	CAESRTGDQPQHF
TRBD1	.	TRBV12-5	14	CASGQGAAGNTIYF
TRBD1	.	TRBV2	16	CASSSGTGALQETQYF
.	.	TRBV5-1	13	CASRAGTLNEQFF
TRBD1	.	TRBV2	17	CASSRSGQGIGNQPQHF
.	.	TRBV5-1	17	CASSPADRNTGANVLTF
.	.	TRBV6-5	14	CASSDGWGPDTQYF